The T cell receptor beta chain under discussion was sequenced for a study of cytomegalovirus exposure and HLA in healthy donors. Study-wide findings and caveats: Researchers reportedly found TCR beta sequences accurately predicted most subjects' HLA-A and HLA-B alleles. A later analysis associated 16,951 TCR beta sequences with HLA alleles at a 0.05 false discovery rate. Productive rates of about 90% or about 30% were seen for most TCR beta V segments in an earlier analysis. A later look showed TCR association rates differing by HLA locus, highest for DRB1 and lowest for HLA-C.

Remarks on this clone: Its specificity is not known.

Primers included in the PCR were 60 Vbeta and 13 Jbeta primers. Sequencing used immunoSEQ multiplex PCR; TCRdb keeps in-frame clones, though not all of them. The table lists around 79,000 clones, roughly two thirds of them singletons. There are 13 residues in the CDR3. V was clipped by 0 bases and J by 12 bases; unmatched bases: 7. CDR1 is SGHRS, CDR2 YFSETQ, per germline. The sample was PBMCs. The chain is built from TRBV5-1 and TRBJ1-2, with 8 positions matching TRBD1. The origin of this receptor is a woman aged 40 to 50 in good health and CMV-seropositive. For the CDR3, the DNA is TGCGCCAGCAGCTTGGTTCCGGACAGGGTCCACACCTTC. This translates into CASSLVPDRVHTF.